These T cell receptor beta chains were read from a single sample in a study of T cell repertoires in cytomegalovirus infection. Using its own MiXCR run on the reads, TCRdb lists one record per CDR3 protein. The sample lists 300,000 to 450,000 distinct CDR3 sequences, 15% to 20% occurring once. The sequenced material came from PBMCs. The receptors stem from a human donor in good health (CMV status not recorded). Some clones in this sample may be carry-over from other donors' samples. Both conserved end residues are part of each CDR3. Each record gives: CDR3 protein, CDR3 DNA, J gene, D gene, V gene, clone size. The D gene is left open where the match is weak. Only some rows state a clone size, as once, few, many or a class for expanded clones.

CDR3 protein: CASSSMGTDTQYF
CDR3 DNA: TGTGCCAGCAGCTCTATGGGTACAGATACGCAGTATTTT
J gene: TRBJ2-3
D gene: .
V gene: TRBV27
clone size: .

CDR3 protein: CASSLVDVYNEQFF
CDR3 DNA: TGCGCCAGCAGCTTGGTGGACGTATACAATGAGCAGTTCTTC
J gene: TRBJ2-1
D gene: .
V gene: TRBV5-1
clone size: .

CDR3 protein: CASSEGPTSWNYGYTF
CDR3 DNA: TGTGCCAGCAGTGAAGGGCCCACCTCCTGGAACTATGGCTACACCTTC
J gene: TRBJ1-2
D gene: .
V gene: TRBV2
clone size: .

CDR3 protein: CSAGDWSGELFF
CDR3 DNA: TGCAGCGCTGGTGACTGGAGCGGGGAGCTGTTTTTT
J gene: TRBJ2-2
D gene: .
V gene: TRBV29-1
clone size: .

CDR3 protein: CASSRGGVTYEQYF
CDR3 DNA: TGTGCCAGTAGCCGGGGGGGAGTCACCTACGAGCAGTACTTC
J gene: TRBJ2-7
D gene: TRBD2
V gene: TRBV19
clone size: once

CDR3 protein: CASTTSRTDTQYF
CDR3 DNA: TGTGCCAGTACCACTTCACGCACAGATACGCAGTATTTT
J gene: TRBJ2-3
D gene: .
V gene: TRBV19
clone size: .

CDR3 protein: CASLGGDYEQYF
CDR3 DNA: TGTGCCAGTCTGGGGGGGGACTACGAGCAGTACTTC
J gene: TRBJ2-7
D gene: TRBD2
V gene: TRBV12-3/TRBV12-4
clone size: once

CDR3 protein: CASSYPGAYEQYF
CDR3 DNA: TGTGCCAGCAGCTACCCTGGGGCCTACGAGCAGTACTTC
J gene: TRBJ2-7
D gene: .
V gene: TRBV7-6
clone size: many

CDR3 protein: CASSLGDVKTQYF
CDR3 DNA: TGTGCCAGCAGCTTGGGGGATGTGAAGACCCAGTACTTC
J gene: TRBJ2-5
D gene: .
V gene: TRBV7-2
clone size: many

CDR3 protein: CATSRTSVPGDTQYF
CDR3 DNA: TGTGCCACCAGCAGAACCAGCGTCCCTGGGGATACGCAGTATTTT
J gene: TRBJ2-3
D gene: .
V gene: TRBV15
clone size: few

CDR3 protein: CSSLRGPNNEQFF
CDR3 DNA: TGCAGTTCCCTGCGCGGGCCTAACAATGAGCAGTTCTTC
J gene: TRBJ2-1
D gene: .
V gene: TRBV20-1
clone size: .

CDR3 protein: CASIGQGGFTEAFF
CDR3 DNA: TGTGCCAGCATCGGACAGGGAGGATTCACTGAAGCTTTCTTT
J gene: TRBJ1-1
D gene: TRBD1
V gene: TRBV7-3
clone size: .

CDR3 protein: CASSLGFREQYF
CDR3 DNA: TGTGCCAGCAGCTTAGGGTTCCGTGAGCAGTACTTC
J gene: TRBJ2-7
D gene: .
V gene: TRBV11-2
clone size: many

CDR3 protein: CASSPQASQGLGGYTF
CDR3 DNA: TGTGCCAGCAGCCCCCAAGCCTCACAGGGGCTAGGGGGCTACACCTTC
J gene: TRBJ1-2
D gene: TRBD1
V gene: TRBV5-4
clone size: few

CDR3 protein: CASKVAYEQYF
CDR3 DNA: TGTGCCAGCAAGGTGGCTTACGAGCAGTACTTC
J gene: TRBJ2-7
D gene: .
V gene: TRBV28
clone size: .

CDR3 protein: CASNRGQPVYGYTF
CDR3 DNA: TGTGCCAGCAACAGAGGACAGCCAGTCTATGGCTACACCTTC
J gene: TRBJ1-2
D gene: .
V gene: TRBV6-6
clone size: .

CDR3 protein: CASNPSQGPSRQYF
CDR3 DNA: TGTGCCAGCAATCCATCACAGGGGCCGTCAAGGCAGTACTTC
J gene: TRBJ2-7
D gene: TRBD1
V gene: TRBV7-9
clone size: .

CDR3 protein: CSARVVGGDEQYF
CDR3 DNA: TGCAGTGCTAGAGTGGTGGGAGGGGACGAGCAGTACTTC
J gene: TRBJ2-7
D gene: TRBD2
V gene: TRBV20-1
clone size: few

CDR3 protein: CASRPSWSYGYTF
CDR3 DNA: TGTGCCAGCAGACCATCGTGGTCCTATGGCTACACCTTC
J gene: TRBJ1-2
D gene: .
V gene: TRBV28
clone size: few

CDR3 protein: CASSPRTGAIRLF
CDR3 DNA: TGTGCCAGCAGCCCAAGGACAGGGGCCATTCGTCTCTTT
J gene: TRBJ1-1
D gene: TRBD1
V gene: TRBV4-2
clone size: .

CDR3 protein: CASSLGPGEIKQYF
CDR3 DNA: TGTGCCAGCAGCTTAGGCCCAGGGGAGATCAAGCAGTACTTC
J gene: TRBJ2-7
D gene: .
V gene: TRBV7-8
clone size: many

CDR3 protein: CASSWYGTSPADGEQYF
CDR3 DNA: TGTGCCAGCAGCTGGTACGGGACTTCACCAGCGGATGGCGAGCAGTACTTC
J gene: TRBJ2-7
D gene: .
V gene: TRBV7-2
clone size: many

CDR3 protein: CSARVAGSRTEAFF
CDR3 DNA: TGCAGTGCTAGAGTCGCGGGTTCTAGAACTGAAGCTTTCTTT
J gene: TRBJ1-1
D gene: .
V gene: TRBV20-1
clone size: few

CDR3 protein: CASSFSGLAGIREQYF
CDR3 DNA: TGTGCCAGCAGTTTCTCGGGACTAGCGGGGATTCGCGAGCAGTACTTC
J gene: TRBJ2-7
D gene: TRBD2
V gene: TRBV27
clone size: .

CDR3 protein: CSARTGPSYEQYF
CDR3 DNA: TGCAGTGCTAGAACGGGGCCCTCCTACGAGCAGTACTTC
J gene: TRBJ2-7
D gene: .
V gene: TRBV20-1
clone size: .

CDR3 protein: CASSLAPQNEQFF
CDR3 DNA: TGTGCCAGCAGCTTAGCGCCTCAGAATGAGCAGTTCTTC
J gene: TRBJ2-1
D gene: .
V gene: TRBV7-2
clone size: .

CDR3 protein: CSVVGGSGSYNEQFF
CDR3 DNA: TGCAGCGTTGTCGGGGGCTCGGGCTCCTACAATGAGCAGTTCTTC
J gene: TRBJ2-1
D gene: .
V gene: TRBV29-1
clone size: .

CDR3 protein: CSVVPVVRSETQYF
CDR3 DNA: TGCAGCGTTGTTCCGGTAGTACGCAGCGAGACCCAGTACTTC
J gene: TRBJ2-5
D gene: .
V gene: TRBV29-1
clone size: .

CDR3 protein: CAIAGHSQETQYF
CDR3 DNA: TGTGCCATCGCCGGGCACAGCCAAGAGACCCAGTACTTC
J gene: TRBJ2-5
D gene: .
V gene: TRBV10-3
clone size: .

CDR3 protein: CASGDSGTSFPDTQYF
CDR3 DNA: TGTGCTAGTGGAGACTCCGGGACTAGCTTCCCAGATACGCAGTATTTT
J gene: TRBJ2-3
D gene: TRBD2
V gene: TRBV12-5
clone size: many

CDR3 protein: CASSSAQDTEAFF
CDR3 DNA: TGTGCCAGCAGCTCCGCGCAGGACACTGAAGCTTTCTTT
J gene: TRBJ1-1
D gene: .
V gene: TRBV5-5
clone size: .

CDR3 protein: CASSLGPGNQPQHF
CDR3 DNA: TGTGCCAGCAGCTTAGGACCTGGCAATCAGCCCCAGCATTTT
J gene: TRBJ1-5
D gene: .
V gene: TRBV7-2
clone size: many

CDR3 protein: CASSLSNYGYTF
CDR3 DNA: TGTGCCAGCAGTTTGAGCAACTATGGCTACACCTTC
J gene: TRBJ1-2
D gene: .
V gene: TRBV12-3/TRBV12-4
clone size: many

CDR3 protein: CASSPRLAGGPGQETQYF
CDR3 DNA: TGTGCCAGCAGCCCAAGACTAGCGGGAGGGCCGGGGCAAGAGACCCAGTACTTC
J gene: TRBJ2-5
D gene: TRBD2
V gene: TRBV7-8
clone size: few

CDR3 protein: CASSQFNQPQHF
CDR3 DNA: TGTGCCAGCAGCCAATTCAATCAGCCCCAGCATTTT
J gene: TRBJ1-5
D gene: .
V gene: TRBV7-2
clone size: .

CDR3 protein: CASSLRHSGNQPQHF
CDR3 DNA: TGTGCCAGCAGCTTGCGACACTCAGGCAATCAGCCCCAGCATTTT
J gene: TRBJ1-5
D gene: .
V gene: TRBV7-2
clone size: many

CDR3 protein: CASSEPSTDTQYF
CDR3 DNA: TGTGCCAGCAGCGAGCCAAGCACAGATACGCAGTATTTT
J gene: TRBJ2-3
D gene: .
V gene: TRBV7-9
clone size: .

CDR3 protein: CASTPGGQFKPQHF
CDR3 DNA: TGTGCCAGTACCCCGGGAGGACAGTTTAAGCCCCAGCATTTT
J gene: TRBJ1-5
D gene: .
V gene: TRBV19
clone size: .

CDR3 protein: CASTRDRGLLTGELFF
CDR3 DNA: TGTGCCAGCACTCGGGACAGGGGGCTTCTCACCGGGGAGCTGTTTTTT
J gene: TRBJ2-2
D gene: TRBD1
V gene: TRBV12-3/TRBV12-4
clone size: .

CDR3 protein: CASSLTPEYEQYF
CDR3 DNA: TGTGCCAGCAGCTTGACCCCGGAGTACGAGCAGTACTTC
J gene: TRBJ2-7
D gene: .
V gene: TRBV11-2
clone size: few